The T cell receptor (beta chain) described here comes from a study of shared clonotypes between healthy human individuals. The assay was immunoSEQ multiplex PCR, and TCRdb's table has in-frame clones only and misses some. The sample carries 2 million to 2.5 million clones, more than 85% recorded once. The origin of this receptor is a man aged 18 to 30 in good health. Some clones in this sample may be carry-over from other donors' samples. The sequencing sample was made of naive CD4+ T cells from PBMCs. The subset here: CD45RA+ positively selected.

This CDR3 reads CASSWGPTGGNYEQYF. CDR3 nucleotide sequence: TGCGCCAGCAGCTGGGGCCCCACAGGGGGGAACTACGAGCAGTACTTC. This rearrangement joins TRBV5-1 to TRBJ2-7; TRBD1 matches 8 bases. Germline CDR1 SGHRS, CDR2 YFSETQ. The CDR3 runs 16 residues. The J segment lost 3 bases and the V segment lost 3 bases, leaving 11 bases of the junction unmatched.